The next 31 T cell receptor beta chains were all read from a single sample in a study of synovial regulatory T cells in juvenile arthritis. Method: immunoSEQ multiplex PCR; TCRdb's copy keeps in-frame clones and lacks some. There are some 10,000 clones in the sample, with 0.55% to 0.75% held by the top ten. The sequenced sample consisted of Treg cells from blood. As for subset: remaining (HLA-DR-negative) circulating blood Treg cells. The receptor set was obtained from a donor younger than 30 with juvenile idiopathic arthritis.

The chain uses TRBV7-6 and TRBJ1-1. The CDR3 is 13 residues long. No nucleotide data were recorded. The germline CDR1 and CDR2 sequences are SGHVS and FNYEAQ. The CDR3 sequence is CASSLGPHTEAFF.

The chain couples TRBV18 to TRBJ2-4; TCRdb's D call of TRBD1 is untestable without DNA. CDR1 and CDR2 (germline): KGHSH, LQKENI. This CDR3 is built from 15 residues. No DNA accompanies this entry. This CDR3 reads CASSPLTGVWNIQYF.

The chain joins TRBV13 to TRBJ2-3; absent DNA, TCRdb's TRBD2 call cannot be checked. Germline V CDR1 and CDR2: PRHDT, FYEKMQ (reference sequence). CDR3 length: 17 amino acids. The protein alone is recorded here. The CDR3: CASSFQRLAGGQDTQYF.

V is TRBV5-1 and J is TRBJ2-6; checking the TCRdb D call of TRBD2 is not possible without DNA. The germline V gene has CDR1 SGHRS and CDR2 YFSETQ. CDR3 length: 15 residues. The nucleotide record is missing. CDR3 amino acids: CASSPTRAGANVLTF.

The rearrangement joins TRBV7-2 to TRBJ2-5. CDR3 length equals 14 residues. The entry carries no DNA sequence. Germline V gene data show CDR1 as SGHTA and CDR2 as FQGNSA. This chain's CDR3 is CASSLGSPKETQYF.

CDR3 residues: CASSRVAGPAYEQYF. This chain joins TRBV7-2 and TRBJ2-7; TCRdb's D call of TRBD2 is untestable without DNA. The CDR3 extends over 15 amino acids. The nucleotide record is missing. CDR1 and CDR2 from the germline V gene are SGHTA and FQGNSA.

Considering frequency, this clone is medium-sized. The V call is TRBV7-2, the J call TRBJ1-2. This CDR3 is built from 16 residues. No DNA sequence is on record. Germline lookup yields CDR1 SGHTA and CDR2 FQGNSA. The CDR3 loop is CASSLAPGSFDYGYTF.

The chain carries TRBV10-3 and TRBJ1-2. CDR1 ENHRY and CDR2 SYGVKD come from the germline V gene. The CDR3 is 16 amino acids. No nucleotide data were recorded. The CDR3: CAISSVHGGTTDGYTF.

CDR3 protein: CASKGHSNEKLFF. The chain joins TRBV2 to TRBJ1-4. The CDR3 length is 13 residues. The entry carries no DNA sequence. CDR1 is SNHLY and CDR2 is FYNNEI in the germline V gene.

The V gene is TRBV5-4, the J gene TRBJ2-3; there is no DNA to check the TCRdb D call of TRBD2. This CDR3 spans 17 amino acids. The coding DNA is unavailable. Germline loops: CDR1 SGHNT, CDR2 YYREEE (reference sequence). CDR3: CASSWKRTSGGADTQYF.

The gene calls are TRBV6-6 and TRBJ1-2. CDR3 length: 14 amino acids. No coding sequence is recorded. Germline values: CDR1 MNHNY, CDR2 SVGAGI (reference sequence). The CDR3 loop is CASSYSGTNYGYTF.

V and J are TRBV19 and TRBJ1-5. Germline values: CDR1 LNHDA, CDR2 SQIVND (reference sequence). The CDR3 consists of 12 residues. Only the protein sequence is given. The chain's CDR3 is CASRDSNQPQHF.

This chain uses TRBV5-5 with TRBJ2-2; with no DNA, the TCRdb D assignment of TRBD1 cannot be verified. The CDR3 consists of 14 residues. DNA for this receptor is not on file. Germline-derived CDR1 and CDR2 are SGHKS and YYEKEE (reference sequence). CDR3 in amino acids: CASSWDRVGGELFF.

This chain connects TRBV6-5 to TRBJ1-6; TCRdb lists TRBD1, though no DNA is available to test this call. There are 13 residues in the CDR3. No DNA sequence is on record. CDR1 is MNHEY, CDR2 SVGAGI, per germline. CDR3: CASRRAGGYPLHF.

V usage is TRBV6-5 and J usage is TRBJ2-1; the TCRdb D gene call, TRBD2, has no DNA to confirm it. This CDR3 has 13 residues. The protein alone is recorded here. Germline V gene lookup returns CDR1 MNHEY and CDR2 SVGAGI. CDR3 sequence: CASRYRLDNEQFF.

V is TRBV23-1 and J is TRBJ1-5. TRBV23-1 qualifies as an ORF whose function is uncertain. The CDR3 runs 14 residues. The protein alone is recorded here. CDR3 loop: CASSQSRSRQPQHF.

CDR3 in amino acids: CASSTLPKSGISGRAPQETQYF. The rearrangement links TRBV19 to TRBJ2-5; TCRdb's assignment of TRBD2 cannot be checked, as there is no DNA. Germline V CDR1 and CDR2: LNHDA, SQIVND (reference sequence). This CDR3 has 22 amino acids. The DNA is not on file.

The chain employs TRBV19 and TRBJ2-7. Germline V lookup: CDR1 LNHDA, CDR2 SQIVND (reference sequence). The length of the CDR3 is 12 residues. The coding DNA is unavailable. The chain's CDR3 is CASSISGSIQYF.

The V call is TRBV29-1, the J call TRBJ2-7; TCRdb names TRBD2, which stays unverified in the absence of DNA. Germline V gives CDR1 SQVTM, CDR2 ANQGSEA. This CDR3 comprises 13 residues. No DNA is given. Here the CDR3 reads CSVRGLAPYEQYF.

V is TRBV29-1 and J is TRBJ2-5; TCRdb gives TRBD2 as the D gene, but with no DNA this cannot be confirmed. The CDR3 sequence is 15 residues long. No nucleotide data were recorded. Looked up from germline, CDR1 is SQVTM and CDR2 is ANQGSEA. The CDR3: CSVEASSGREETQYF.

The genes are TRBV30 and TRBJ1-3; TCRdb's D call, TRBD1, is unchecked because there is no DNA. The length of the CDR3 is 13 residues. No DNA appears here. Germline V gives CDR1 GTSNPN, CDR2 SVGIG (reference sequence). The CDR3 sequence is CAWTLYRGNTIYF.

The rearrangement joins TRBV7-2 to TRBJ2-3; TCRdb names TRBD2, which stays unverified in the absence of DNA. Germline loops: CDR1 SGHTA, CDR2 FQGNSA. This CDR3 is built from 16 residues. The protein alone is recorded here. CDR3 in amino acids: CASSASSGGAGDTQYF.

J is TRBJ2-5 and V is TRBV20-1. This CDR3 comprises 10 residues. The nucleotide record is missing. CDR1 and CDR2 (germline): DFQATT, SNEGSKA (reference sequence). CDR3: CSASVIGQYF.

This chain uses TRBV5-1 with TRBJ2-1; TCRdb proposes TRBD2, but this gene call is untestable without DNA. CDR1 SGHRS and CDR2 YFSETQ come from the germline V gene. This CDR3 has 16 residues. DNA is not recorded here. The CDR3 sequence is CASSLVTSGYYNEQFF.

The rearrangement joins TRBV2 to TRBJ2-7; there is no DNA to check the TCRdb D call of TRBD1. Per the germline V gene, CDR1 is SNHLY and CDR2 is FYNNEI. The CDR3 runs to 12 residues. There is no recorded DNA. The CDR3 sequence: CASNRAEYEQYF.

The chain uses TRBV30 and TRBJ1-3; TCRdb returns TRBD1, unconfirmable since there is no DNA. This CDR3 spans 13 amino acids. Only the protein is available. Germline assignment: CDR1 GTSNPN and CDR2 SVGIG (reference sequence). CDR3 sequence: CAFHRSSGNTIYF.

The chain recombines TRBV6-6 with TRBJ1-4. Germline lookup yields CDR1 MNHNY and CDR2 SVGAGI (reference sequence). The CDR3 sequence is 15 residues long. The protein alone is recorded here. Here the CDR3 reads CASSYWDGSNEKLFF.

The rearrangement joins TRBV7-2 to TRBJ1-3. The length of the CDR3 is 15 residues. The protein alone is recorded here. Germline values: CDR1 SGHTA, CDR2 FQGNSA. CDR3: CASSLDRNSGNTIYF.

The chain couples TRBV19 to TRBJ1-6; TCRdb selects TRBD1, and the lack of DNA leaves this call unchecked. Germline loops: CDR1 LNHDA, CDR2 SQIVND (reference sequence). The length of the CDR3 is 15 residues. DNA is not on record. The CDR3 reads CATDPLGQGASPLHF. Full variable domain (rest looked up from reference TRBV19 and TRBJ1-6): DGGITQSPKYLFRKEGQNVTLSCEQNLNHDAMYWYRQDPGQGLRLIYYSQIVNDFQKGDIAEGYSVSREKKESFPLTVTSAQKNPTAFYLCATDPLGQGASPLHFGNGTRLTVT.

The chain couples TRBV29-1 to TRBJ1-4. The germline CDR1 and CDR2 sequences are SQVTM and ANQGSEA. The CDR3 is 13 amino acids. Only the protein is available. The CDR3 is CSVVAGTEEKLFF.

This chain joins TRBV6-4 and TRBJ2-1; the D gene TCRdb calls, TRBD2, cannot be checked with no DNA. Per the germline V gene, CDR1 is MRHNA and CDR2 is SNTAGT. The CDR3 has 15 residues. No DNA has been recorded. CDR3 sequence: CASSERLSSYNEQFF.